This entry describes one T cell receptor (beta chain). Its target is unknown. The source of the sample is a study of PD-L1 blockade in urothelial cancer. Overall study context: It was at 3 weeks (second dose) and 6 weeks after treatment start that blood was analyzed.

Trimming cost V 8 bases and J 6 bases; bases outside gene matches: 8. The CDR3 is 14 amino acids. Germline V gene sequence: CDR1 LNHDA, CDR2 SQIVND (reference sequence). The data were produced by immunoSEQ multiplex PCR, yet TCRdb's version contains in-frame clones alone and is incomplete. The table records approximately 40,000 clones, 70% to 90% of them present only once. The time point denotes: peripheral blood 6 weeks after treatment start. For each patient, 1 to 8 samples were obtained, pretreatment and on-treatment. General study findings and limits: Larger 3-week expansion of tumor-associated blood clones was seen in durable-benefit patients.

The source material was PBMCs, sampled around atezolizumab (anti-PD-L1) treatment. The source is a man in his 60s with urothelial cancer. The chain employs TRBV19 and TRBJ1-5, with TRBD1 matching over 9 bases. The CDR3 region is CASGGQGRSQPQHF. In DNA, the CDR3 is TGTGCCAGTGGGGGACAGGGTAGGAGTCAGCCCCAGCATTTT.